This record concerns one TCR beta chain sequence. What it binds is not known. The germline CDR1 and CDR2 sequences are MDHEN and SYDVKM. Unmatched junction bases numbered 5, after V lost 8 bases and J lost 4 bases. The CDR3 is 15 amino acids. These data come from a study of cytomegalovirus exposure and HLA in healthy donors. The PCR ran on 60 Vbeta and 13 Jbeta primers. As processed by the authors: It was a later analysis that counted tens of millions of unique TCR beta chains, of which around 11 million were shared. The method was immunoSEQ multiplex PCR; TCRdb's version includes in-frame clones alone and lacks a portion of them. V and J calls and clone size follow that table, whereas D and trimming were derived from the DNA. The table has some 150,000 clones, around 77% seen once. General study findings and limits: By a later analysis, the bulk of CMV-associated TCR beta chains appeared HLA-restricted. In vitro assays verified that a few CMV-associated chains recognized CMV antigens specifically.

The gene calls are TRBV28 and TRBJ2-3, with 14 bases lining up with TRBD2. Material: PBMCs. The source of this sequence is a woman between 25 and 40 years old in good health and CMV-seropositive. CDR3 amino acids: CASATSGGAADTQYF. The CDR3 nucleotides read TGTGCCAGCGCGACTAGCGGGGGGGCAGCAGATACGCAGTATTTT. The full variable domain, completed using reference TRBV28 and TRBJ2-3, is DVKVTQSSRYLVKRTGEKVFLECVQDMDHENMFWYRQDPGLGLRLIYFSYDVKMKEKGDIPEGYSVSREKKERFSLILESASTNQTSMYLCASATSGGAADTQYFGPGTRLTVL.